This is a list of T cell receptor beta chains from one sample in a study of CD8+ T cells in alopecia areata. Clones were read by immunoSEQ multiplex PCR, and TCRdb kept only the in-frame ones, dropping some. This repertoire shows around 120,000 clones, 50% to 75% found once; its top ten account for approximately 29%. The sample in question was CD8+ T cells sorted from blood, obtained at week 4, from a patient treated with tofacitinib. Receptors were obtained from a human donor with alopecia areata. The CDR3 runs from the conserved cysteine through the conserved F or W. The order of the fields is D gene, clone size, V gene, J gene, CDR3 DNA, CDR3 protein. A D gene is named only where the DNA matches it firmly. The size field is filled for only some rows; it gives once, few, many or a size class.

d_call: -
clone_size: -
v_call: TRBV6-5
j_call: TRBJ1-6
cdr3_nt: TGTGCCAGCAGTTACGAGGAGGGAGGCCTTTCACCCCTCCACTTT
cdr3_aa: CASSYEEGGLSPLHF

d_call: -
clone_size: once
v_call: TRBV29-1
j_call: TRBJ2-7
cdr3_nt: TGCAGCGTCGCATCCGGGACGACGGACTCCCACGAGCAGTACTTC
cdr3_aa: CSVASGTTDSHEQYF

d_call: TRBD1
clone_size: few
v_call: TRBV30
j_call: TRBJ2-7
cdr3_nt: TGTGCCTGGAGTAGTGGGACAGGGATCTACGAGCAGTACTTC
cdr3_aa: CAWSSGTGIYEQYF

d_call: -
clone_size: few
v_call: TRBV30
j_call: TRBJ2-7
cdr3_nt: TGTGCCTGGAGTGGACCCCTTTACGAGCAGTACTTC
cdr3_aa: CAWSGPLYEQYF

d_call: -
clone_size: -
v_call: TRBV7-2
j_call: TRBJ2-3
cdr3_nt: TGTGCCAGCAGCTTTTCAGGTGGGACTAGCACAGATACGCAGTATTTT
cdr3_aa: CASSFSGGTSTDTQYF

d_call: TRBD1
clone_size: -
v_call: TRBV7-9
j_call: TRBJ1-1
cdr3_nt: TGTGCCAGCATCATGGACAGGGGTGACACTGAAGCTTTCTTT
cdr3_aa: CASIMDRGDTEAFF

d_call: TRBD2
clone_size: few
v_call: TRBV30
j_call: TRBJ2-1
cdr3_nt: TGTGCCTGGAGTGTATCGGTAGCGGGTTACAATGAGCAGTTCTTC
cdr3_aa: CAWSVSVAGYNEQFF

d_call: -
clone_size: few
v_call: TRBV29-1
j_call: TRBJ1-2
cdr3_nt: TGCAGCGTTGAAAGGGGAGGGTATAATGGCTACACCTTC
cdr3_aa: CSVERGGYNGYTF

d_call: TRBD1
clone_size: -
v_call: TRBV29-1
j_call: TRBJ2-5
cdr3_nt: TGCAGCGCCCGGGGACAGGGTTCGGGGGAGACCCAGTACTTC
cdr3_aa: CSARGQGSGETQYF

d_call: -
clone_size: -
v_call: TRBV6-5
j_call: TRBJ1-2
cdr3_nt: TGTGCCAGCAGTTACGCCGGGGGGTATGGCTACACCTTC
cdr3_aa: CASSYAGGYGYTF

d_call: -
clone_size: -
v_call: TRBV25-1
j_call: TRBJ2-5
cdr3_nt: TGTGCCAGCGCTCAAGAGACCCAGTACTTC
cdr3_aa: CASAQETQYF

d_call: -
clone_size: -
v_call: TRBV9
j_call: TRBJ2-4
cdr3_nt: TGTGCCAGCAGCGTAGGGGAGGGGGCCGGACTAGCCAAAAACATTCAGTACTTC
cdr3_aa: CASSVGEGAGLAKNIQYF

d_call: -
clone_size: once
v_call: TRBV13
j_call: TRBJ2-1
cdr3_nt: TGTGCCAGCAGCGCTGACTACTCAGAGCAGTTCTTC
cdr3_aa: CASSADYSEQFF

d_call: -
clone_size: few
v_call: TRBV29-1
j_call: TRBJ1-2
cdr3_nt: TGCAGCGTTGGGCCTCAGGGCGACTATGGCTACACCTTC
cdr3_aa: CSVGPQGDYGYTF

d_call: TRBD2
clone_size: -
v_call: TRBV30
j_call: TRBJ2-2
cdr3_nt: TGTGCCTCCCTAGGGGTAGCGGGGCCCTACACCGGGGAGCTGTTTTTT
cdr3_aa: CASLGVAGPYTGELFF

d_call: -
clone_size: -
v_call: TRBV29-1
j_call: TRBJ1-3
cdr3_nt: TGCAGCGTTGACACGGGAAACACCATATATTTT
cdr3_aa: CSVDTGNTIYF

d_call: -
clone_size: -
v_call: TRBV29-1
j_call: TRBJ2-5
cdr3_nt: TGCAGCGTTGAAGAAGCTCTGGACCAAGAGACCCAGTACTTC
cdr3_aa: CSVEEALDQETQYF

d_call: TRBD2
clone_size: -
v_call: TRBV25-1
j_call: TRBJ2-5
cdr3_nt: TGTGCCAGCAGTGCCCTGACTAGCCAGTACCAAGAGACCCAGTACTTC
cdr3_aa: CASSALTSQYQETQYF

d_call: TRBD1
clone_size: -
v_call: TRBV29-1
j_call: TRBJ2-7
cdr3_nt: TGCAGCGTCCGATCGGGCCTTCCGGGACAGACTTACGAAGAGCAGTACTTC
cdr3_aa: CSVRSGLPGQTYEEQYF

d_call: -
clone_size: few
v_call: TRBV7-2
j_call: TRBJ2-5
cdr3_nt: TGTGCCAGCAGACTGGGGCTCCAAGAGACCCAGTACTTC
cdr3_aa: CASRLGLQETQYF

d_call: -
clone_size: -
v_call: TRBV18
j_call: TRBJ2-7
cdr3_nt: TGTGCCAGCTCACCAGGGGGGCTCAAGTACTTC
cdr3_aa: CASSPGGLKYF

d_call: -
clone_size: -
v_call: TRBV7-8
j_call: TRBJ2-6
cdr3_nt: TGTGCCAGCAGCCCGAGATGGGGCTCTGGGGCCAACGTCCTGACTTTC
cdr3_aa: CASSPRWGSGANVLTF

d_call: -
clone_size: -
v_call: TRBV9
j_call: TRBJ2-2
cdr3_nt: TGTGCCAGCAGCGTCGAAACAGGATTGTCCGGGGAGCTGTTTTTT
cdr3_aa: CASSVETGLSGELFF

d_call: -
clone_size: -
v_call: TRBV7-9
j_call: TRBJ2-5
cdr3_nt: TGTGCCAGCAGCTTCCGGCTAGGTAACTTACAAGAGACCCAGTACTTC
cdr3_aa: CASSFRLGNLQETQYF

d_call: -
clone_size: -
v_call: TRBV30
j_call: TRBJ1-5
cdr3_nt: TGTGCCTGGAGCATCCTAGAGGGTCGGCAGCCCCAGCATTTT
cdr3_aa: CAWSILEGRQPQHF